These 6 T cell receptor beta chains share one sample of origin, sequenced in a study of blood T cell repertoires in COVID-19. TCRdb keeps only in-frame clones here, not all; method: immunoSEQ multiplex PCR. The table shows 95,000 to 150,000 clones, with over 65% occurring only once. The material sequenced was peripheral blood. The receptors derive from a man aged 55 to 70 with acute or convalescent COVID-19.

The rearrangement links TRBV7-2 to TRBJ2-3; the D is unclear. There are 15 residues in the CDR3. V gave up 3 bases and J gave up 1 base, with 11 bases separating them. Germline V lookup: CDR1 SGHTA, CDR2 FQGNSA. The CDR3 spells CASSFQRGGTDTQYF. CDR3 DNA: TGTGCCAGCAGCTTTCAGCGAGGAGGCACAGATACGCAGTATTTT. The full variable domain, with the rest looked up from reference TRBV7-2 and TRBJ2-3, is GAGVSQSPSNKVTEKGKDVELRCDPISGHTALYWYRQSLGQGLEFLIYFQGNSAPDKSGLPSDRFSAERTGGSVSTLTIQRTQQEDSAVYLCASSFQRGGTDTQYFGPGTRLTVL.

The CDR3 protein is CASSPGQGRHEQYF. The CDR3 DNA sequence: TGCGCCAGCAGCCCCGGACAGGGACGGCACGAGCAGTACTTC. The chain is built from TRBV5-1 and TRBJ2-7, with 8 bases lining up with TRBD1. CDR1 SGHRS and CDR2 YFSETQ come from the germline V gene. This CDR3 has 14 amino acids. V dropped 4 bases and J dropped 5; count of bases not matched to a gene: 8.

The genes are TRBV19 and TRBJ1-5, with D unresolved. The V and J ends lost 3 bases and 7 bases respectively, with 13 bases between them. The germline V gene encodes CDR1 LNHDA and CDR2 SQIVND (reference sequence). The CDR3 consists of 14 residues. CDR3 DNA: TGTGCCAGTAGTATGGTGGGAGTCGGGCAGCCCCAGCATTTT. It yields the protein CASSMVGVGQPQHF.

The V gene is TRBV12-5, the J gene TRBJ1-3, with 8 bases aligning to TRBD1. Trimming at V came to 0 bases and at J to 4 bases, leaving 8 bases not matched to a gene. The CDR3 contains 17 residues. The germline V gene encodes CDR1 LGHNT and CDR2 FRNRAP. The CDR3 DNA is TGTGCTAGTGGTTTGGTGGCAGGGGGCAGGAGAGGAAACACCATATATTTT. It is translated as CASGLVAGGRRGNTIYF.

The CDR3 bases are TGTGCCAGCAGCTTAGGGGGACTAGCGGGGAGCACAGATACGCAGTATTTT. This translates into CASSLGGLAGSTDTQYF. The rearrangement joins TRBV7-9 to TRBJ2-3; 13 nucleotides align to TRBD2. The CDR3 runs 17 residues. The V and J ends lost 1 base and 0 bases, in that order; junction bases with no gene match: 1. CDR1 and CDR2 (germline): SEHNR, FQNEAQ (reference sequence). The variable domain in full, with the rest retrieved from reference TRBV7-9 and TRBJ2-3, is DTGVSQNPRHKITKRGQNVTFRCDPISEHNRLYWYRQTLGQGPEFLTYFQNEAQLEKSRLLSDRFSAERPKGSFSTLEIQRTEQGDSAMYLCASSLGGLAGSTDTQYFGPGTRLTVL.

The chain joins TRBV2 to TRBJ2-1; D is ambiguous. The germline V gene encodes CDR1 SNHLY and CDR2 FYNNEI. The CDR3 is 14 amino acids. V gave up 0 bases and J gave up 7 bases, with 10 bases separating them. Written as DNA, the CDR3 is TGTGCCAGCAGTGAAGCGCTTCGAGCAAATGAGCAGTTCTTC. Its protein product is CASSEALRANEQFF.